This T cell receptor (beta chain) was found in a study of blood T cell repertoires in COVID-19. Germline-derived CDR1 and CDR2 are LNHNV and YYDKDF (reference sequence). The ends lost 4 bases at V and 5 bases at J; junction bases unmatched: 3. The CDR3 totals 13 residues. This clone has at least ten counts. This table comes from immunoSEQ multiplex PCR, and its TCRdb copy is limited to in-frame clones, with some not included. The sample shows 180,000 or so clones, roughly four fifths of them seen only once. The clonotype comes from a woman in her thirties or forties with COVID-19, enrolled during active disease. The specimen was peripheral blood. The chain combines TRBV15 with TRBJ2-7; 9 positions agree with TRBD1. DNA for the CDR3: TGTGCCACCAGCAAGACAGGGGGTGACGAGCAGTACTTC. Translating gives CATSKTGGDEQYF.